These 9 T cell receptor beta chains were all obtained from the same sample, sequenced in a study of cytomegalovirus exposure and HLA in healthy donors. In the PCR, 60 Vbeta and 13 Jbeta primers were used. The protocol was immunoSEQ multiplex PCR, while the TCRdb copy is restricted to in-frame clones and leaves out a portion. This table has about 130,000 clones, about 74% appearing once. Sequenced: PBMCs. These receptors all come from a male donor in good health and CMV-seronegative.

The chain links TRBV6-6 to TRBJ2-7; 7 bases fit TRBD2. Germline V CDR1 and CDR2: MNHNY, SVGAGI (reference sequence). V was pared by 2 bases and J by 0 bases, with 4 bases of the junction left unmatched. The CDR3 has 15 residues. For the CDR3, the DNA is TGTGCCAGCAGTTACCATCCGGGGGGCTCCTACGAGCAGTACTTC. Its translation is CASSYHPGGSYEQYF.

V usage is TRBV11-3 and J usage is TRBJ2-7, with 16 bases that match TRBD2. There are 18 residues in the CDR3. V shed 5 bases, J shed 6 bases, and the junction held 13 bases outside the gene matches. Germline values: CDR1 SGHNT, CDR2 YENEEA. CDR3 DNA sequence: TGTGCCAGCAGCCACATAGGGACTAGCGGGAGGGCTAGACGCGAGCAGTACTTC. Translation: CASSHIGTSGRARREQYF.

The rearrangement links TRBV28 to TRBJ2-3; 8 nucleotides line up with TRBD2. Germline-derived CDR1 and CDR2 are MDHEN and SYDVKM. This CDR3 contains 16 residues. Losses at the gene ends were 6 bases for V and 2 bases for J; bases not matched to a gene: 10. CDR3 region: CASSLGERGPTDTQYF. In DNA form, the CDR3 reads TGTGCCAGCAGCCTCGGCGAGCGGGGGCCCACAGATACGCAGTATTTT.

CDR3 sequence: CAWSPPSWKNQPQHF. The DNA for the CDR3 is TGTGCCTGGAGCCCCCCTAGTTGGAAGAATCAGCCCCAGCATTTT. This chain links TRBV30 with TRBJ1-5; D is unclear. Germline CDR1 is GTSNPN and CDR2 is SVGIG (reference sequence). V was trimmed by 3 bases and J by 4 bases, leaving 16 bases between them. The CDR3 contains 15 residues.

This chain links TRBV14 with TRBJ2-2; 9 bases fit TRBD1. CDR3 length: 15 residues. V was clipped by 2 bases and J by 5 bases; unmatched bases: 3. CDR1 SGHDN and CDR2 FVKESK come from the germline V gene. CDR3 DNA: TGTGCCAGCAGCCAACAGGGACAGGGTACCGGGGAGCTGTTTTTT. Translating gives CASSQQGQGTGELFF.

This clone has just a few counts. The chain carries TRBV27 and TRBJ2-1; 7 nucleotides line up with TRBD2. The V segment lost 5 bases and the J segment 8 bases; nucleotides outside the gene matches: 12. This CDR3 has 15 amino acids. Germline V lookup: CDR1 MNHEY, CDR2 SMNVEV (reference sequence). CDR3 protein: CASSPPGLPLDEQFF. DNA of the CDR3: TGTGCCAGCAGTCCCCCGGGACTACCCCTTGATGAGCAGTTCTTC.

V gene TRBV19 combines with J gene TRBJ2-1; 7 bases are shared with TRBD2. From germline, CDR1 is LNHDA and CDR2 SQIVND (reference sequence). J was trimmed by 4 bases and V by 7 bases; bases with no gene match: 13. The CDR3 runs 16 residues. CDR3 DNA sequence: TGTGCCAGTACCCCTAACGTCGGGGGGACTTACAATGAGCAGTTCTTC. It specifies CASTPNVGGTYNEQFF.

The rearrangement joins TRBV18 to TRBJ2-3; D gene ambiguous. The V gene lost 0 bases and the J gene lost 3 bases, with 7 bases spanning the gap. Germline CDR1 and CDR2: KGHSH and LQKENI. The CDR3 contains 14 residues. The CDR3 loop is CASSPPSQTDTQYF. The CDR3 region has the DNA TGTGCCAGCTCACCACCGTCCCAGACAGATACGCAGTATTTT.

This chain links TRBV10-3 with TRBJ2-7; TRBD2 is a possible D gene (5 bases). V was clipped by 2 bases and J by 5 bases, with 13 bases between them. The CDR3 contains 14 residues. In germline, CDR1 is ENHRY, CDR2 SYGVKD. The CDR3 sequence: CAISEETRADEQYF. CDR3 nucleotide sequence: TGTGCCATCAGTGAGGAGACAAGAGCGGACGAGCAGTACTTC.